This T cell receptor beta chain was recorded in a study of post-analysis software for immune sequencing data. Study details: The courses of disease that were included comprised relapsing-remitting, secondary progressive and progressive-relapsing multiple sclerosis. Study results and caveats: Significantly decreased normalized Chao1 diversity was recorded for multiple sclerosis patients relative to controls. TRBV5-6, TRBV5-1 and TRBV20-1 were among five TRBV segments more frequent in patients than controls. With F measure, samples from one preparation batch clustered together strongly.

The CDR3 is made up of 17 amino acids. With V trimmed by 4 bases and J by 7 bases, 9 bases remained unmatched. Germline assignment: CDR1 KGHDR and CDR2 SFDVKD. With respect to this clonotype: Its specificity is not known.

Unique molecular identifiers were built into the TCR beta cDNA libraries. The T cell input of about 1 to 10 million gave roughly 0.5 million cDNA molecules. Each CDR3 protein is one row after TCRdb ran MiXCR on the PCR reads. The sample has about 760,000 distinct CDR3 sequences, about 27% seen once. This clonotype originated in a girl between 5 and 17 years old with multiple sclerosis. This rearrangement joins TRBV24-1 to TRBJ2-3, with 14 bases matching TRBD2. The sequencing sample was made of blood. The CDR3 region has the DNA TGTGCCACCAGTGAACCCGGGACTAGCGGGAGTAGGAATACGCAGTATTTT. Its translation: CATSEPGTSGSRNTQYF.